This T cell receptor beta chain came from a study of PD-1 blockade in classical Hodgkin lymphoma. Whole-study findings and limits: Prior therapy or disease activity may underlie the repertoire differences, whose causes remain undefined. TCR diversity at baseline was reported to be reduced in newly diagnosed patients relative to healthy donors. TCR diversity in CD4+, not CD8+, cells rose significantly by C4D1.

This clone was detected only a few times. Its antigen is unidentified. Sequencing was performed with immunoSEQ multiplex PCR; in TCRdb, only in-frame clones are kept and a portion is missing. This table has about 44,000 clones, 60% to 70% appearing once. Germline V gives CDR1 GTSNPN, CDR2 SVGIG (reference sequence). The trim removed 3 bases at V and 3 bases at J, leaving 4 bases unmatched. CDR3 length: 13 residues. Stated time point: cycle 4 day 1 (C4D1), after 5 to 7 weeks of nivolumab. Every patient was affected by relapse after autologous stem cell transplantation, while exposure to brentuximab vedotin was not uniform. Complete response, partial response or progressive disease was each patient's best response.

The TCR was taken from a human donor with classical Hodgkin lymphoma. This sequence joins TRBV30 and TRBJ1-1, with 7 bases identical to TRBD1. The sample was peripheral blood mononuclear cells (PBMCs), taken before the fourth cycle of nivolumab. The CDR3: CAWSADRDTEAFF. The CDR3 coding sequence is TGTGCCTGGAGCGCCGACAGGGACACTGAAGCTTTCTTT. The full variable domain, with the rest looked up from reference TRBV30 and TRBJ1-1, is SQTIHQWPATLVQPVGSPLSLECTVEGTSNPNLYWYRQAAGRGLQLLFYSVGIGQISSEVPQNLSASRPQDRQFILSSKKLLLSDSGFYLCAWSADRDTEAFFGQGTRLTVV.